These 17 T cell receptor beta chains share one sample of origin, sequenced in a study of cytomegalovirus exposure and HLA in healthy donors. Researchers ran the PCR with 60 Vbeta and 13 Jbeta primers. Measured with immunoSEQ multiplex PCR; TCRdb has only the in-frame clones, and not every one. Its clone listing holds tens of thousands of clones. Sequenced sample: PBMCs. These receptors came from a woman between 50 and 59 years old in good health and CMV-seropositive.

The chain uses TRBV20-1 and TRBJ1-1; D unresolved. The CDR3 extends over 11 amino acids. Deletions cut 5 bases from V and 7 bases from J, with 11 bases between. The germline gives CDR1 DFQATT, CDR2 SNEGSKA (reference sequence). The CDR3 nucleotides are TGCAGTGCTGCCGAGAGGCGTGAAGCTTTCTTT. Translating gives CSAAERREAFF.

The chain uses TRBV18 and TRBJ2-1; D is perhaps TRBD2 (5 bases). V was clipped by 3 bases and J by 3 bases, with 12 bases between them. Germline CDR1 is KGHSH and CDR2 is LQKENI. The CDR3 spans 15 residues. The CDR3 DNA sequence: TGTGCCAGCTCACCGCCCGGCCGGGACTACAATGAGCAGTTCTTC. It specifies CASSPPGRDYNEQFF.

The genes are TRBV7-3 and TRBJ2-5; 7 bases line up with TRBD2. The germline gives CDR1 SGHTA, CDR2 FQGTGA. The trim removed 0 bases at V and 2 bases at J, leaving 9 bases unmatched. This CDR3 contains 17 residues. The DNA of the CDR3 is TGTGCCAGCAGCTTAACGGGGCCGGGGGGACGACAAGAGACCCAGTACTTC. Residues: CASSLTGPGGRQETQYF.

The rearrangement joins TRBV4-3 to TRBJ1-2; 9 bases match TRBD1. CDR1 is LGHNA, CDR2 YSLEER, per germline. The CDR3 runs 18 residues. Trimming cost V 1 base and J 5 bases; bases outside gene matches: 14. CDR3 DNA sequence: TGCGCCAGCAGCCAAGGCCGGGGGCGATTTGACAGGGGGTATGGCTACACCTTC. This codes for CASSQGRGRFDRGYGYTF.

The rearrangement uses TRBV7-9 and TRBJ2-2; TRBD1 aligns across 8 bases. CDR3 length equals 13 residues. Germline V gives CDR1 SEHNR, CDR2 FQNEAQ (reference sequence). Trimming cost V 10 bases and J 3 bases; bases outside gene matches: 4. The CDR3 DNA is TGTGCCACCCAGGGGGCAGACACCGGGGAGCTGTTTTTT. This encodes CATQGADTGELFF.

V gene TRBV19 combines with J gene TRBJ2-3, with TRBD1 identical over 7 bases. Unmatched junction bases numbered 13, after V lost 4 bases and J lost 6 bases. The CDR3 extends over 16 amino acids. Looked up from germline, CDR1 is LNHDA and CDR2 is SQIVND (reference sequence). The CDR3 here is CASSTLGGRDTDTQYF. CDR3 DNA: TGTGCCAGTAGTACCTTAGGGGGCCGAGATACCGATACGCAGTATTTT.

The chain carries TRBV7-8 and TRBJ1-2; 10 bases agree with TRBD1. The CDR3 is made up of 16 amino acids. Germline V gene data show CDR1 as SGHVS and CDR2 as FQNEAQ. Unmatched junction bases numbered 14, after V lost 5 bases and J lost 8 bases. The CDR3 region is CASSPRQGAGLEGYTF. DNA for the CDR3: TGTGCCAGCAGCCCCCGACAGGGGGCGGGTTTAGAAGGCTACACCTTC.

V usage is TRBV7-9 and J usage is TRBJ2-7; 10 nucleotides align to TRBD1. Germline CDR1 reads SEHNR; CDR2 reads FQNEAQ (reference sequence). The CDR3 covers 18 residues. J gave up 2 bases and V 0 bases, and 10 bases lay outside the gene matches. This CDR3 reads CASSLATFRDRGPYEQYF. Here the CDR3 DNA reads TGTGCCAGCAGCTTAGCCACTTTCCGGGACAGGGGACCCTACGAGCAGTACTTC.

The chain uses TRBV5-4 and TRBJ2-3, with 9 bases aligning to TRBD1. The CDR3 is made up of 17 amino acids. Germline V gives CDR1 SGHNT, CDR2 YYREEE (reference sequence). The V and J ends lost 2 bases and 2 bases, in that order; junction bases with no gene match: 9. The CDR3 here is CASSLGQGTYPTDTQYF. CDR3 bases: TGTGCCAGCAGCTTAGGACAGGGGACCTACCCCACAGATACGCAGTATTTT.

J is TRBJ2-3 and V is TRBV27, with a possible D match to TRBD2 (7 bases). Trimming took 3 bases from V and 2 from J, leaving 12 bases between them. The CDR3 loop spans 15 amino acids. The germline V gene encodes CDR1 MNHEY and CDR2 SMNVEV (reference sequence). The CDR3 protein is CASSFGGLHTDTQYF. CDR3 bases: TGTGCCAGCAGTTTCGGGGGGCTCCACACAGATACGCAGTATTTT.

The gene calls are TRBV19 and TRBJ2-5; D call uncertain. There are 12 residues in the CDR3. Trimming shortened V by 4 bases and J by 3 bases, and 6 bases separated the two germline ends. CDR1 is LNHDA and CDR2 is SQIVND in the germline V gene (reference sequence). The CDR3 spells CASSNVEETQYF. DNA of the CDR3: TGTGCCAGTAGTAATGTCGAAGAGACCCAGTACTTC. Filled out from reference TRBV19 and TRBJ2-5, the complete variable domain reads DGGITQSPKYLFRKEGQNVTLSCEQNLNHDAMYWYRQDPGQGLRLIYYSQIVNDFQKGDIAEGYSVSREKKESFPLTVTSAQKNPTAFYLCASSNVEETQYFGPGTRLLVL.

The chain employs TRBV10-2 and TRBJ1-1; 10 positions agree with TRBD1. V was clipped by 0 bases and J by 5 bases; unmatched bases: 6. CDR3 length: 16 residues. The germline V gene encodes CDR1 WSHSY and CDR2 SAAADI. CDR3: CASSESWTGGRTEAFF. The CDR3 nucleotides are TGCGCCAGCAGTGAGTCCTGGACAGGGGGGAGGACTGAAGCTTTCTTT.

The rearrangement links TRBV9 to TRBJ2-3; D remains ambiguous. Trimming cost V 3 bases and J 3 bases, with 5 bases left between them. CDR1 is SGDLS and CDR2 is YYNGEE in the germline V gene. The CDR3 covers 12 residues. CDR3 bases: TGTGCCAGCAGCGCTACGACAGATACGCAGTATTTT. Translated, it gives CASSATTDTQYF.

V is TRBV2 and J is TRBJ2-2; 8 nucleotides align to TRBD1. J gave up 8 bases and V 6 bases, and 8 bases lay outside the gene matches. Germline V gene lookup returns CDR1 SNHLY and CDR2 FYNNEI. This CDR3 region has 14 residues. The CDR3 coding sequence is TGTGCCAGCAGCGGACAGGGAATAGGAGGGGAGCTGTTTTTT. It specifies CASSGQGIGGELFF.

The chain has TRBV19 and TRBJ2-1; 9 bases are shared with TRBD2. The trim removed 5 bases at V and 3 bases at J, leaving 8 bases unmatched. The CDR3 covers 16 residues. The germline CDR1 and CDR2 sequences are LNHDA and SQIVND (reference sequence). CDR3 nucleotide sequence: TGTGCCAGTAGTCCCGGAACTAGCGGGTACTACAATGAGCAGTTCTTC. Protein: CASSPGTSGYYNEQFF.

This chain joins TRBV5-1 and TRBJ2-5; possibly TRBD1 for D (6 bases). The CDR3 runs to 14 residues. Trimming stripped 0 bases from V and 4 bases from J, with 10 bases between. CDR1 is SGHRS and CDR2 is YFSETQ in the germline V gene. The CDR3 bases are TGCGCCAGCAGCTTGGTAGCCAGGGGAGAGACCCAGTACTTC. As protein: CASSLVARGETQYF.

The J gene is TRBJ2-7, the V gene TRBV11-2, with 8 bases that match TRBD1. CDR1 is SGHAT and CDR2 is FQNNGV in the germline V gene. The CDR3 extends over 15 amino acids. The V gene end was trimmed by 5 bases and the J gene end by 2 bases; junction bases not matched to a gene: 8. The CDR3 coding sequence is TGTGCCAGCAGCCGGGGACAGGCGGGCGCCTACGAGCAGTACTTC. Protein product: CASSRGQAGAYEQYF.